Listed below are T cell receptor beta chains from one sample, sequenced in a study of OX40 agonist ivuxolimab in advanced cancers. Libraries were prepared by immunoSEQ multiplex PCR; TCRdb keeps only in-frame clonotypes and omits some of them. The sample lists about 100,000 clones; 90% to 97% were seen once. The material was CD4+ or CD8+ T cells sorted from blood, obtained in a trial of the OX40 agonist ivuxolimab. Every receptor here comes from an adult with an advanced solid tumor such as melanoma, head and neck, liver or kidney cancer. Both conserved end residues are part of each CDR3. A D gene is named only where the DNA matches it firmly. Clone size is stated in some rows and not others, as once, few, many or a class when expanded.

V gene	J gene	CDR3 length	clone size	D gene	CDR3 DNA	CDR3 protein
TRBV27	TRBJ2-7	12	-	-	TGTGCCAGCGGGCTGCCCTTCTACGAGCAGTACTTC	CASGLPFYEQYF
TRBV7-6	TRBJ1-1	13	once	-	TGTGCCAGCAGCTTTAGGGGGGGAACTGAAGCTTTCTTT	CASSFRGGTEAFF
TRBV6-1	TRBJ1-1	18	-	-	TGTGCCAGCAGTGTATATTCGGAGGGGGTGGGGTTGAACACTGAAGCTTTCTTT	CASSVYSEGVGLNTEAFF
TRBV6-5	TRBJ2-3	14	once	TRBD1	TGTGCCAGCAGTCCTGGACAGGGGGCAGATACGCAGTATTTT	CASSPGQGADTQYF
TRBV14	TRBJ2-3	15	-	-	TGTGCCAGCAGCCAATTTCAGGGTGCCACAGATACGCAGTATTTT	CASSQFQGATDTQYF
TRBV10-2	TRBJ1-3	16	once	TRBD1	TGCGCCAGCAGTGATGGGGACAGGGGTACTGGAAACACCATATATTTT	CASSDGDRGTGNTIYF
TRBV27	TRBJ2-1	14	-	-	TGTGCCAGCAGTTTGTCCAGGTCCTACAATGAGCAGTTCTTC	CASSLSRSYNEQFF
TRBV27	TRBJ2-3	19	-	TRBD2	TGTGCCAGCAGTTTATCGACTAGCGCCCTCTTTTATAGCACAGATACGCAGTATTTT	CASSLSTSALFYSTDTQYF
TRBV7-9	TRBJ2-1	15	-	-	TGTGCCAGTACCCATGGAATCAGCTCCTACAATGAGCAGTTCTTC	CASTHGISSYNEQFF
TRBV27	TRBJ2-3	15	once	-	TGTGCCAGCAAGGTTGGTCAGGGTTGGACAGATACGCAGTATTTT	CASKVGQGWTDTQYF
TRBV5-1	TRBJ2-5	14	-	-	TGCGCCAGCAGCTTGATAGGGGCGTTGGAGACCCAGTACTTC	CASSLIGALETQYF
TRBV19	TRBJ2-7	13	-	TRBD2	TGTGCCAGTAGCGTCGGGACTAGCTACGAGCAGTACTTC	CASSVGTSYEQYF
TRBV28	TRBJ2-7	10	-	-	TGTGCCACATGGCGATACGAGCAGTACTTC	CATWRYEQYF
TRBV27	TRBJ2-3	12	-	-	TGTGCCAGCAGTTGGGGTGGAGGAGCGCAGTATTTT	CASSWGGGAQYF
TRBV12-5	TRBJ1-1	15	-	TRBD1	TGTGCTAGTGGTTTGGAAACAGGGGGCTTGACCGAAGCTTTCTTT	CASGLETGGLTEAFF
TRBV10-1	TRBJ2-1	15	-	TRBD1	TGCGCCAGCTCCTCAATCGGGACAGCCTACAATGAGCAGTTCTTC	CASSSIGTAYNEQFF
TRBV27	TRBJ1-6	13	-	-	TGTGCCAGCAGTTTAGGGGTAGATTCACCCCTCCACTTT	CASSLGVDSPLHF
TRBV27	TRBJ2-2	13	once	-	TGTGCCAGCAGTCTAGGGGGGCCTGGGGAGCTGTTTTTT	CASSLGGPGELFF
TRBV19	TRBJ2-3	16	-	TRBD1	TGTGCCAGTAGTCCGCGGACAGGGTCGTTTACAGATACGCAGTATTTT	CASSPRTGSFTDTQYF
TRBV27	TRBJ2-2	13	-	-	TGTGCCAGCAGTTTAGGGTCGGCCGGGGAGCTGTTTTTT	CASSLGSAGELFF
TRBV5-4	TRBJ1-1	12	-	-	TGTGCCAGCAGCTTTTCGACCCGGGAAGCTTTCTTT	CASSFSTREAFF
TRBV14	TRBJ2-7	14	-	TRBD1	TGTGCCAGCAGCCTATGGACAGGGGGGTACGAGCAGTACTTC	CASSLWTGGYEQYF
TRBV19	TRBJ1-5	15	-	-	TGTGCCAGTAGCCCAGACAGATCCGGCAATCAGCCCCAGCATTTT	CASSPDRSGNQPQHF
TRBV11-2	TRBJ2-7	18	-	TRBD1	TGTGCCAGCAGCTTAAGGGCGAGTCTGACAGGGGGCACCTACGAGCAGTACTTC	CASSLRASLTGGTYEQYF
TRBV2	TRBJ1-1	15	once	-	TGTGCCAGCAGTGTTAATATTGCGTCAAGTGGTGAAGCTTTCTTT	CASSVNIASSGEAFF
TRBV4-1	TRBJ1-2	15	-	TRBD1	TGCGCCAGCAGCCAAGACCCAGGGGGCCTGAATGGCTACACCTTC	CASSQDPGGLNGYTF
TRBV10-2	TRBJ2-7	17	-	TRBD2	TGCGCCAGCAGTGAGAAACGGGGACTAGCGGGGCCCGACGAGCAGTACTTC	CASSEKRGLAGPDEQYF
TRBV4-3	TRBJ2-7	14	-	-	TGCGCCAGCAGCCAAGATCAGGGGTCCTACGAGCAGTACTTC	CASSQDQGSYEQYF
TRBV9	TRBJ1-3	15	-	TRBD1	TGTGCCAGCAAGGGGGGACAGGGGTATGGAAACACCATATATTTT	CASKGGQGYGNTIYF
TRBV27	TRBJ1-1	14	once	-	TGTGCCAGCAGTTTATCGGGGGGCGCGTCCGGAGCTTTCTTT	CASSLSGGASGAFF